A selection of T cell receptor beta chains follows, all from one sample in a study of OX40 agonist ivuxolimab in advanced cancers. TCRdb's copy holds only in-frame clones and misses some; the assay was immunoSEQ multiplex PCR. The data hold about 19,000 clones, with about 75% observed a single time. This specimen was CD4+ or CD8+ T cells sorted from blood, taken in a trial of the OX40 agonist ivuxolimab. The receptors shown here come from an adult with an advanced solid tumor such as melanoma, head and neck, liver or kidney cancer. The CDR3 runs from the conserved cysteine through the conserved F or W. Fields, in order: clone size, V gene, D gene, J gene, CDR3 DNA, CDR3 protein. A D gene is named only where the DNA matches it firmly. Clone size is shown for a subset of rows, as once, few, many or a class of expanded clone.

clone size: -; V gene: TRBV9; D gene: TRBD1; J gene: TRBJ2-7; CDR3 DNA: TGTGCCAGCAGCGTCGGGACAGGGCGTACCTACGAGCAGTACTTC; CDR3 protein: CASSVGTGRTYEQYF
clone size: -; V gene: TRBV6-5; D gene: -; J gene: TRBJ2-7; CDR3 DNA: TGTGCCAGCACTCAACTAGGGGAACAGTACTTC; CDR3 protein: CASTQLGEQYF
clone size: -; V gene: TRBV10-1; D gene: -; J gene: TRBJ1-4; CDR3 DNA: TGCGCCAGCAGTGACTGTACAACTAATGAAAAACTGTTTTTT; CDR3 protein: CASSDCTTNEKLFF
clone size: -; V gene: TRBV6-6; D gene: TRBD1; J gene: TRBJ2-5; CDR3 DNA: TGTGCCAGCAGTTACAGCTACGACAGGGACCAAGAGACCCAGTACTTC; CDR3 protein: CASSYSYDRDQETQYF
clone size: -; V gene: TRBV14; D gene: TRBD2; J gene: TRBJ2-3; CDR3 DNA: TGTGCCAGCAGCCCAATCTTTGGGGGGGCAGATACGCAGTATTTT; CDR3 protein: CASSPIFGGADTQYF
clone size: -; V gene: TRBV7-9; D gene: -; J gene: TRBJ1-1; CDR3 DNA: TGTGCCAGCAGCTTAGCGCAGCTGAACACTGAAGCTTTCTTT; CDR3 protein: CASSLAQLNTEAFF
clone size: -; V gene: TRBV29-1; D gene: TRBD1; J gene: TRBJ2-7; CDR3 DNA: TGCAGCGGGGGGGACAGGCCCCCCTACGAGCAGTACTTC; CDR3 protein: CSGGDRPPYEQYF
clone size: -; V gene: TRBV11-2; D gene: TRBD2; J gene: TRBJ2-5; CDR3 DNA: TGTGCCAGCAGCGGCGTGCCAGCGGGAGGAAGGGAGACCCAGTACTTC; CDR3 protein: CASSGVPAGGRETQYF
clone size: many; V gene: TRBV7-9; D gene: TRBD1; J gene: TRBJ2-1; CDR3 DNA: TGTGCCAGCAGCCCCAGGGGGATCGAGCAGTTCTTC; CDR3 protein: CASSPRGIEQFF
clone size: -; V gene: TRBV29-1; D gene: TRBD2; J gene: TRBJ2-7; CDR3 DNA: TGCAGCATCCTCCTGCGGGGGAGCCCCTACGAGCAGTACTTC; CDR3 protein: CSILLRGSPYEQYF
clone size: -; V gene: TRBV4-1; D gene: TRBD2; J gene: TRBJ2-1; CDR3 DNA: TGCGCCAGCAGCAAGCTAGCGGGCCTCTACAATGAGCAGTTCTTC; CDR3 protein: CASSKLAGLYNEQFF
clone size: once; V gene: TRBV6-4; D gene: -; J gene: TRBJ2-1; CDR3 DNA: TGTGCCAGCAGTGACGGAGTTCTTGGCAATGAGCAGTTCTTC; CDR3 protein: CASSDGVLGNEQFF
clone size: -; V gene: TRBV19; D gene: -; J gene: TRBJ1-5; CDR3 DNA: TGTGCCAGTAGTACGTATAATAGCAATCAGCCCCAGCATTTT; CDR3 protein: CASSTYNSNQPQHF
clone size: -; V gene: TRBV6-4; D gene: -; J gene: TRBJ2-2; CDR3 DNA: TGTGCCAGCAGTGACAGGGAAAACACCGGGGAGCTGTTTTTT; CDR3 protein: CASSDRENTGELFF
clone size: -; V gene: TRBV9; D gene: -; J gene: TRBJ1-4; CDR3 DNA: TGTGCCAGCAGCGTAGGTGGGGATGAAAAACTGTTTTTT; CDR3 protein: CASSVGGDEKLFF
clone size: -; V gene: TRBV5-1; D gene: -; J gene: TRBJ2-3; CDR3 DNA: TGCGCCAGCAGCCCGTCGGGCCTAGGTCTCACAGATACGCAGTATTTT; CDR3 protein: CASSPSGLGLTDTQYF
clone size: -; V gene: TRBV5-1; D gene: TRBD1; J gene: TRBJ2-3; CDR3 DNA: TGCGCCAGCAGGGCCGGGACAGGGATACCTAGCACAGATACGCAGTATTTT; CDR3 protein: CASRAGTGIPSTDTQYF
clone size: -; V gene: TRBV7-3; D gene: TRBD2; J gene: TRBJ2-7; CDR3 DNA: TGTGCCAGCAGCTTCCTTAGCGGGAGCTTTGACGAGCAGTACTTC; CDR3 protein: CASSFLSGSFDEQYF
clone size: -; V gene: TRBV5-8; D gene: TRBD1; J gene: TRBJ1-5; CDR3 DNA: TGTGCCAGCAGCTTTAGACAGGGAAAGCAGCCCCAGCATTTT; CDR3 protein: CASSFRQGKQPQHF
clone size: -; V gene: TRBV18; D gene: -; J gene: TRBJ2-2; CDR3 DNA: TGTGCCAGCTCACCTTACTCGAGCACCGGGGAGCTGTTTTTT; CDR3 protein: CASSPYSSTGELFF
clone size: -; V gene: TRBV7-8; D gene: -; J gene: TRBJ2-5; CDR3 DNA: TGTGCCAGCAGGCCGGGGCCGGGGGATGGGGAGACCCAGTACTTC; CDR3 protein: CASRPGPGDGETQYF
clone size: once; V gene: TRBV14; D gene: -; J gene: TRBJ2-3; CDR3 DNA: TGTGCCAGCAGCCGCCTAGACACAGATACGCAGTATTTT; CDR3 protein: CASSRLDTDTQYF
clone size: -; V gene: TRBV28; D gene: -; J gene: TRBJ2-3; CDR3 DNA: TGTGCCAGCAGTATCCCTCCGGAGAGCACAGATACGCAGTATTTT; CDR3 protein: CASSIPPESTDTQYF
clone size: -; V gene: TRBV27; D gene: -; J gene: TRBJ1-3; CDR3 DNA: TGTGCCAGCAGTTTAAGAGGAACCGAAAACACCATATATTTT; CDR3 protein: CASSLRGTENTIYF
clone size: few; V gene: TRBV21-1; D gene: -; J gene: TRBJ1-2; CDR3 DNA: TGTGCCAGCAGCAAAAAGGGGGGCCGACAGGGACATAACTATGGCTACACCTTC; CDR3 protein: CASSKKGGRQGHNYGYTF
clone size: -; V gene: TRBV4-3; D gene: -; J gene: TRBJ1-1; CDR3 DNA: TGCGCCAGCAGCCAAGATCGATCCGAAGCTTTCTTT; CDR3 protein: CASSQDRSEAFF
clone size: -; V gene: TRBV15; D gene: -; J gene: TRBJ2-5; CDR3 DNA: TGTGCCACCAGCAGAGATTCTGGAAAAGAGACCCAGTACTTC; CDR3 protein: CATSRDSGKETQYF
clone size: once; V gene: TRBV4-2; D gene: -; J gene: TRBJ1-6; CDR3 DNA: TGTGCCAGCAGCCAAGAAGATTCCCAGGGGCATAGCTCCTATAATTCACCCCTCCACTTT; CDR3 protein: CASSQEDSQGHSSYNSPLHF
clone size: -; V gene: TRBV25-1; D gene: -; J gene: TRBJ2-3; CDR3 DNA: TGTGCCAGCAGTGCCCCTCCGGGACAAAGCACAGATACGCAGTATTTT; CDR3 protein: CASSAPPGQSTDTQYF